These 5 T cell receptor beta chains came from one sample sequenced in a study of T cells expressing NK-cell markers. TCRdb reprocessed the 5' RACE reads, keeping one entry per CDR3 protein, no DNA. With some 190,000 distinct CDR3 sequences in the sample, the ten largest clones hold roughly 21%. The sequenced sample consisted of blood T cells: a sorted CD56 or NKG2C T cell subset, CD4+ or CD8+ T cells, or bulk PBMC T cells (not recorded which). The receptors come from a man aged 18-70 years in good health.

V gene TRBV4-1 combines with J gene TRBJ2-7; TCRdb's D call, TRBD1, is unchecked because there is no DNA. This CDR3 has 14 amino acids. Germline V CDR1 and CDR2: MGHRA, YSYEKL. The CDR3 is CASSRGQGRDEQYF.

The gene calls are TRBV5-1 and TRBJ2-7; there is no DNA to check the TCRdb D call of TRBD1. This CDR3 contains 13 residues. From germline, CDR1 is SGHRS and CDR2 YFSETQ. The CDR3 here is CASSFDSAYEQYF.

CDR3 region: CASSQMGQSMGTGELFF. The chain employs TRBV3-1 and TRBJ2-2; TCRdb gives TRBD1 as the D gene, but with no DNA this cannot be confirmed. The V gene's germline CDR1 is LGHDT and CDR2 YNNKEL (reference sequence). The CDR3 has 17 amino acids.

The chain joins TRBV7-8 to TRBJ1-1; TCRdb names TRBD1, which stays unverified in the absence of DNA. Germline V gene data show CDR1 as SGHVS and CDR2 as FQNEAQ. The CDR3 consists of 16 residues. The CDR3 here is CASSHRKTGECSEAFF.

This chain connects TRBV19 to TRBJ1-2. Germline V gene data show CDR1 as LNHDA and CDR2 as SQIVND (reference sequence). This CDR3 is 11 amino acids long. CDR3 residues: CASKLGYGYTF.